The 26 T cell receptor beta chains below were found in one sample sequenced in a study of blood T cells in healthy people across ages. A second PCR of roughly 7 to 11 cycles used a sample-barcoded 5' primer and a J-beta primer mix. TCRdb processed the 5' RACE reads anew with MiXCR; each CDR3 protein has one entry. The data contain around 2 million distinct CDR3 sequences, approximately 39% of them singletons. Material: blood. These receptors all come from a human donor in good health.

This clonotype came up many times. The V gene is TRBV11-1, the J gene TRBJ2-5; D unresolved. Germline lookup yields CDR1 SGHAT and CDR2 FQDESV (reference sequence). The CDR3 is made up of 12 amino acids. V dropped 3 bases and J dropped 4 bases, with 6 bases sitting between them. CDR3 in DNA: TGTGCCAGCAGCTTTACGGCAGAGACCCAGTACTTC. Its protein product is CASSFTAETQYF.

About this clonotype: A junction boundary mismatches the germline segment, possibly from a read error. The chain carries TRBV12-3 or TRBV12-4 and TRBJ2-5; 7 bases match TRBD1. The CDR3 runs 13 residues. In DNA form, the CDR3 reads TGTGCCGGCAGCGGACAGGTACAAGAGACCCAGTACTTC. It codes for CAGSGQVQETQYF.

This clonotype was observed a handful of times. The chain uses TRBV6-5 and TRBJ2-7; D unresolved. Germline V gene data show CDR1 as MNHEY and CDR2 as SVGAGI. V shed 0 bases and J shed 10 bases, with 13 bases lying between them. This CDR3 is built from 13 residues. The CDR3 reads CASSYSASYGQYF. The CDR3 DNA follows: TGTGCCAGCAGTTACTCTGCTTCGTACGGTCAGTACTTC.

The chain employs TRBV20-1 and TRBJ1-3, with D tentatively TRBD1 (5 bases). The CDR3 runs 14 residues. Germline V lookup: CDR1 DFQATT, CDR2 SNEGSKA (reference sequence). V was pared by 6 bases and J by 1 base, with 13 bases between. CDR3 sequence reads: CSAIRVLSGNTIYF. CDR3 coding DNA: TGCAGTGCCATCAGGGTGTTATCTGGAAACACCATATATTTT.

This clonotype has a handful of counts. The V gene is TRBV18, the J gene TRBJ2-3; no reliable D call. Germline V lookup: CDR1 KGHSH, CDR2 LQKENI. Trimming stripped 0 bases from V and 4 bases from J, with 8 bases between. CDR3 length: 14 residues. The CDR3 sequence is CASSPPAASDTQYF. The DNA of the CDR3 is TGTGCCAGCTCACCACCGGCAGCCTCAGATACGCAGTATTTT.

The V call is TRBV7-3, the J call TRBJ2-3, with D perhaps matching TRBD1 (6 bases). Trimming took off 4 bases at V and 4 bases at J, with 12 bases between the two ends. The CDR3 extends over 14 amino acids. The V gene's germline CDR1 is SGHTA and CDR2 FQGTGA. CDR3 residues: CASSSSGAPDTQYF. CDR3 bases: TGTGCCAGCAGCTCCTCAGGGGCACCAGATACGCAGTATTTT.

The chain is built from TRBV10-3 and TRBJ2-7; D gene unclear. The ends were cut back, 6 bases at V and 6 bases at J, with 21 bases in the middle. Germline lookup yields CDR1 ENHRY and CDR2 SYGVKD. The CDR3 loop spans 15 amino acids. The CDR3 sequence is CAIRSGSTSGGEQYF. CDR3 sequence (DNA): TGTGCCATCAGGAGTGGGTCGACCTCCGGCGGCGAGCAGTACTTC.

This chain links TRBV5-5 with TRBJ2-5; possibly TRBD1 for D (6 bases). V was pared by 3 bases and J by 4 bases, with 16 bases between. This CDR3 has 15 amino acids. The germline V gene encodes CDR1 SGHKS and CDR2 YYEKEE (reference sequence). DNA for the CDR3: TGTGCCAGCAGCTGGGGGACACACCAAGTAGAGACCCAGTACTTC. Its protein product is CASSWGTHQVETQYF. The full variable domain, in which reference TRBV5-5 and TRBJ2-5 provide the parts outside the CDR3, is DAGVTQSPTHLIKTRGQQVTLRCSPISGHKSVSWYQQVLGQGPQFIFQYYEKEERGRGNFPDRFSARQFPNYSSELNVNALLLGDSALYLCASSWGTHQVETQYFGPGTRLLVL.

This clonotype was seen a few times. CDR3 loop: CASARGNYGYTF. DNA for the CDR3: TGTGCCAGCGCACGGGGGAATTATGGCTACACCTTC. The chain uses TRBV12-3 or TRBV12-4 and TRBJ1-2; D might be TRBD1 (5 bases). The CDR3 extends over 12 amino acids. The germline V and J ends were trimmed by 8 bases and 5 bases, with 12 bases remaining between them.

This chain links TRBV4-1 with TRBJ2-3; 13 nucleotides line up with TRBD2. After removal of 4 bases from V and 0 bases from J, the junction contained 13 bases not matched to a gene. Germline CDR1 is MGHRA and CDR2 is YSYEKL. CDR3 length equals 20 residues. The CDR3 sequence is CASSPRTSGGPTGSTDTQYF. DNA of the CDR3: TGCGCCAGCAGCCCTCGGACTAGCGGGGGACCGACAGGCAGCACAGATACGCAGTATTTT.

The chain couples TRBV29-1 to TRBJ2-7; 8 nucleotides line up with TRBD1. V dropped 6 bases and J dropped 3; count of bases not matched to a gene: 10. This CDR3 region has 14 residues. Germline-derived CDR1 and CDR2 are SQVTM and ANQGSEA. CDR3 nucleotide sequence: TGCAGCGTGGGAACCTACAGGGGGGTCTACGAGCAGTACTTC. Translating gives CSVGTYRGVYEQYF.

The gene calls are TRBV3-1 and TRBJ2-5; perhaps TRBD1 as D (5 bases). Germline V gene data show CDR1 as LGHDT and CDR2 as YNNKEL (reference sequence). The CDR3 is 11 amino acids. Trimming cost V 3 bases and J 11 bases, with 10 bases left between them. The CDR3 sequence: CASSHGPGQYF. The CDR3 region has the DNA TGTGCCAGCAGCCACGGTCCAGGGCAGTACTTC.

Here the CDR3 reads CASSYSVGTSEQYF. The CDR3 bases are TGTGCCAGCAGTTACTCGGTAGGGACTAGCGAGCAGTACTTC. This chain uses TRBV6-2 or TRBV6-3 with TRBJ2-7, with 8 bases aligning to TRBD2. CDR1 and CDR2 (germline): MNHEY, SVGEGT. The CDR3 totals 14 residues. With 0 bases clipped from V and 6 bases from J, the junction kept 4 bases outside the gene matches.

The chain combines TRBV20-1 with TRBJ2-1; D remains unclear. This CDR3 is built from 13 residues. The V gene lost 6 bases and the J gene lost 0 bases, with 9 bases spanning the gap. Germline V CDR1 and CDR2: DFQATT, SNEGSKA (reference sequence). CDR3 sequence: CSALQSSYNEQFF. CDR3 in DNA: TGCAGTGCCCTCCAGAGCTCCTACAATGAGCAGTTCTTC.

V is TRBV4-1 and J is TRBJ1-1; D unclear. The germline V gene encodes CDR1 MGHRA and CDR2 YSYEKL. The V gene lost 4 bases and the J gene lost 0 bases, with 12 bases spanning the gap. This CDR3 comprises 15 residues. The CDR3 loop reads CASSPPQLVNTEAFF. CDR3 nucleotide sequence: TGCGCCAGCAGCCCCCCACAGCTAGTGAACACTGAAGCTTTCTTT.

CDR3 protein: CASSQSPRMDDEQFF. In DNA, the CDR3 is TGCGCCAGCAGCCAATCCCCCCGCATGGATGATGAGCAGTTCTTC. The V and J genes are TRBV4-3 and TRBJ2-1; D is unresolved. The CDR3 has 15 residues. Germline V gene sequence: CDR1 LGHNA, CDR2 YSLEER. Trimming left V 2 bases short and J 8 bases short, with 16 bases between.

V and J are TRBV4-1 and TRBJ1-2; possible D gene TRBD1, 6 bases. This CDR3 comprises 16 residues. Germline CDR1 reads MGHRA; CDR2 reads YSYEKL. The ends were cut back, 4 bases at V and 5 bases at J, with 20 bases in the middle. CDR3 sequence reads: CASSPQDLDSVYGYTF. CDR3 sequence (DNA): TGCGCCAGCAGCCCCCAAGACCTGGACAGTGTGTATGGCTACACCTTC.

The gene calls are TRBV28 and TRBJ1-2; perhaps TRBD1 as D (6 bases). With 7 bases removed from V and 4 bases from J, the gap between germline ends came to 10 bases. CDR3 length: 12 amino acids. The germline gives CDR1 MDHEN, CDR2 SYDVKM. CDR3 bases: TGTGCCAGCACAGGGGCCACCTATGGCTACACCTTC. Translating gives CASTGATYGYTF.

The gene calls are TRBV28 and TRBJ2-5; TRBD2 aligns across 8 bases. The V gene end was trimmed by 5 bases and the J gene end by 3 bases; junction bases not matched to a gene: 8. This CDR3 has 15 residues. CDR1 and CDR2 from the germline V gene are MDHEN and SYDVKM. CDR3 amino acids: CASSTLAEYKETQYF. As DNA, the CDR3 is TGTGCCAGCAGTACACTAGCGGAGTACAAAGAGACCCAGTACTTC.

The rearrangement joins TRBV7-9 to TRBJ1-2; D is ambiguous. V was pared by 2 bases and J by 7 bases, with 23 bases between. CDR1 and CDR2 (germline): SEHNR, FQNEAQ (reference sequence). CDR3 length: 17 amino acids. The CDR3 spells CASSLTVGTGLSCGYTF. The DNA for the CDR3 is TGTGCCAGCAGCTTAACCGTGGGAACGGGTCTCTCTTGTGGCTACACCTTC. The full variable domain, rest sourced from reference TRBV7-9 and TRBJ1-2, is DTGVSQNPRHKITKRGQNVTFRCDPISEHNRLYWYRQTLGQGPEFLTYFQNEAQLEKSRLLSDRFSAERPKGSFSTLEIQRTEQGDSAMYLCASSLTVGTGLSCGYTFGSGTRLTVV.

The chain links TRBV4-3 to TRBJ1-6; the match to TRBD1 covers 10 bases. This CDR3 region has 15 residues. The V gene end was trimmed by 3 bases and the J gene end by 7 bases; junction bases not matched to a gene: 3. Germline V CDR1 and CDR2: LGHNA, YSLEER. CDR3 DNA: TGCGCCAGCAGCCACTGGGGACAGGGGAATTCACCCCTCCACTTT. It translates to CASSHWGQGNSPLHF.

V is TRBV29-1 and J is TRBJ1-2, with D unresolved. Germline V gene lookup returns CDR1 SQVTM and CDR2 ANQGSEA. The CDR3 has 12 residues. V was cut by 3 bases and J by 2 bases, with 7 bases left in between. The CDR3 spells CSVEDFNYGYTF. CDR3 bases: TGCAGCGTTGAGGACTTCAACTATGGCTACACCTTC.

The chain carries TRBV7-8 and TRBJ2-3; TRBD2 might be the D (5 bases). Trimming took off 4 bases at V and 2 bases at J, with 13 bases between the two ends. Germline V gene data show CDR1 as SGHVS and CDR2 as FQNEAQ. This CDR3 spans 15 amino acids. CDR3 nucleotides: TGTGCCAGCAGCTCCCGCGGGCGATACACAGATACGCAGTATTTT. Translating gives CASSSRGRYTDTQYF. The full variable domain, with the rest looked up from reference TRBV7-8 and TRBJ2-3, is GAGVSQSPRYKVAKRGQDVALRCDPISGHVSLFWYQQALGQGPEFLTYFQNEAQLDKSGLPSDRFFAERPEGSVSTLKIQRTQQEDSAVYLCASSSRGRYTDTQYFGPGTRLTVL.

The CDR3 coding sequence is TGTGCCAGCAGCTTTCGGGGACAGAACACTGAAGCTTTCTTT. Its translation is CASSFRGQNTEAFF. The chain has TRBV11-1 and TRBJ1-1; possibly TRBD1 for D (6 bases). The CDR3 length is 14 residues. Germline V lookup: CDR1 SGHAT, CDR2 FQDESV (reference sequence). The V end was cut by 3 bases, the J end by 1 base, with 9 bases between.

In this sample, this clonotype turned up many times. The chain recombines TRBV28 with TRBJ1-4; 7 bases line up with TRBD1. V dropped 5 bases and J dropped 10; count of bases not matched to a gene: 7. The CDR3 length is 13 residues. Germline values: CDR1 MDHEN, CDR2 SYDVKM. The CDR3 here is CASSQTGIGKLFF. For the CDR3, the DNA is TGTGCCAGCAGTCAGACAGGGATAGGAAAACTGTTTTTT.

This clonotype occurred many times. The chain joins TRBV20-1 to TRBJ2-7, with a weak D call TRBD1 (6 bases). The V gene's germline CDR1 is DFQATT and CDR2 SNEGSKA (reference sequence). This CDR3 is built from 12 residues. The V end lost 3 bases, the J end lost 3 bases, and 9 bases lay between the germline ends. The CDR3 nucleotides are TGCAGTGCTAGGACAGGACACTACGAGCAGTACTTC. This gives the protein CSARTGHYEQYF.